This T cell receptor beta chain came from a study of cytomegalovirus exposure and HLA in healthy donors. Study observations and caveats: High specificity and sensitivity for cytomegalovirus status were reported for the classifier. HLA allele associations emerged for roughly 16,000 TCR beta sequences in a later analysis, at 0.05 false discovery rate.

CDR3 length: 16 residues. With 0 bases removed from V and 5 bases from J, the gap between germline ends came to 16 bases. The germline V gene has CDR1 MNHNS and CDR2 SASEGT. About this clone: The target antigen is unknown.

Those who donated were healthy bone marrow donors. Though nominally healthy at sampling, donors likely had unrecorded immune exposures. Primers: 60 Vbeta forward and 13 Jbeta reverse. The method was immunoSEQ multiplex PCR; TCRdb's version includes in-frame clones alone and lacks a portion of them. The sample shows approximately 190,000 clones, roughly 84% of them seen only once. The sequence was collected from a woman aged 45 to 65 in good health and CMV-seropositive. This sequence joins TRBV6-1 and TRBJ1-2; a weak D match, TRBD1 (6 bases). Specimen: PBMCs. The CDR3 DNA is TGTGCCAGCAGTGAAGCGTTTTGGACAGCCACTTATGGCTACACCTTC. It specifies CASSEAFWTATYGYTF.